This is a list of T cell receptor beta chains from one sample in a study of beta chain features in type 1 diabetes. Repertoires were generated with immunoSEQ multiplex PCR, while TCRdb's copy carries only in-frame clones and drops some. The table shows around 650,000 clones, with over 10% occurring only once. The sequenced sample was naive CD4+ T cells from blood. The receptors derive from a man aged 25-45 years with type 1 diabetes. Both conserved end residues are part of each CDR3. The order of the fields is J gene, clone size, V gene, D gene, CDR3 protein, CDR3 DNA. D genes are given only for firm matches. Clone size is not always given. Where it is, it says once, few, many or a class for expanded clones.

J: TRBJ2-1; size: few; V: TRBV28; D: TRBD1; CDR3: CASTITGELKQFF; DNA: TGTGCCAGCACTATTACAGGGGAGCTGAAGCAGTTCTTC
J: TRBJ1-5; size: -; V: TRBV4-2; D: -; CDR3: CASSQDLPQPQHF; DNA: TGTGCCAGCAGCCAAGATCTTCCCCAGCCCCAGCATTTT
J: TRBJ1-2; size: -; V: TRBV6-5; D: -; CDR3: CASSYSRTSKGYGYTF; DNA: TGTGCCAGCAGTTACTCGAGGACATCAAAAGGATATGGCTACACCTTC
J: TRBJ2-5; size: few; V: TRBV2; D: TRBD1; CDR3: CASSELGTDDQETQYF; DNA: TGTGCCAGCAGTGAACTCGGGACAGACGACCAAGAGACCCAGTACTTC
J: TRBJ2-5; size: few; V: TRBV7-3; D: -; CDR3: CASSLTGGQETQYF; DNA: TGTGCCAGCAGCTTAACGGGGGGCCAAGAGACCCAGTACTTC
J: TRBJ2-2; size: few; V: TRBV5-4; D: TRBD2; CDR3: CASSFTGLANTGELFF; DNA: TGTGCCAGCAGCTTTACGGGACTAGCAAACACCGGGGAGCTGTTTTTT
J: TRBJ2-5; size: few; V: TRBV25-1; D: TRBD1; CDR3: CASSGTGELQETQYF; DNA: TGTGCCAGCAGTGGAACAGGGGAACTCCAAGAGACCCAGTACTTC
J: TRBJ2-7; size: few; V: TRBV7-2; D: -; CDR3: CASSPGPEPYEQYF; DNA: TGTGCCAGCAGCCCCGGGCCTGAGCCCTACGAGCAGTACTTC
J: TRBJ1-4; size: few; V: TRBV7-2; D: -; CDR3: CASSLGRQALGEKLFF; DNA: TGTGCCAGCAGCTTAGGAAGACAGGCTCTAGGTGAAAAACTGTTTTTT
J: TRBJ1-2; size: -; V: TRBV9; D: -; CDR3: CASSPETPLMGYTF; DNA: TGTGCCAGCAGCCCAGAGACACCCCTAATGGGCTACACCTTC
J: TRBJ2-7; size: few; V: TRBV6-5; D: TRBD2; CDR3: CASRPRGDSYEQYF; DNA: TGTGCCAGCAGACCACGGGGGGACTCCTACGAGCAGTACTTC
J: TRBJ1-1; size: -; V: TRBV6-1; D: -; CDR3: CASSGTVNTEAFF; DNA: TGTGCCAGCAGCGGGACGGTGAACACTGAAGCTTTCTTT
J: TRBJ2-7; size: few; V: TRBV6-5; D: TRBD2; CDR3: CASSLTSGGYTYEQYF; DNA: TGTGCCAGCAGTTTAACTAGCGGGGGTTATACCTACGAGCAGTACTTC
J: TRBJ1-5; size: -; V: TRBV4-3; D: TRBD1; CDR3: CASSPIHRDRGGQPQHF; DNA: TGCGCCAGCAGCCCAATACACCGGGACAGGGGGGGACAGCCCCAGCATTTT
J: TRBJ2-5; size: -; V: TRBV4-3; D: -; CDR3: CASSQGQRGQETQYF; DNA: TGCGCCAGCAGCCAAGGTCAGAGGGGGCAAGAGACCCAGTACTTC
J: TRBJ2-2; size: few; V: TRBV5-4; D: -; CDR3: CASSSRGVTGELFF; DNA: TGTGCCAGCAGCAGTCGAGGGGTTACCGGGGAGCTGTTTTTT
J: TRBJ1-2; size: few; V: TRBV7-2; D: -; CDR3: CASSLRAPGRDYGYTF; DNA: TGTGCCAGCTCCCTAAGGGCCCCAGGGAGGGACTATGGCTACACCTTC
J: TRBJ1-1; size: -; V: TRBV28; D: TRBD1; CDR3: CASRKGASTEAFF; DNA: TGTGCCAGCAGGAAGGGGGCGAGCACTGAAGCTTTCTTT
J: TRBJ2-7; size: few; V: TRBV6-5; D: TRBD1; CDR3: CASSYDRGGSYEQYF; DNA: TGTGCCAGCAGTTACGACAGGGGTGGCTCCTACGAGCAGTACTTC
J: TRBJ2-1; size: -; V: TRBV7-3; D: -; CDR3: CASSLGRGNWNEQFF; DNA: TGTGCCAGCAGCTTGGGCAGGGGCAATTGGAATGAGCAGTTCTTC
J: TRBJ2-7; size: -; V: TRBV28; D: -; CDR3: CASSLPGRSSYEQYF; DNA: TGTGCCAGCAGTTTACCCGGACGGTCCTCCTACGAGCAGTACTTC
J: TRBJ1-2; size: -; V: TRBV15; D: TRBD1; CDR3: CATSRAGTEHGYTF; DNA: TGTGCCACCAGCAGGGCCGGGACAGAACATGGCTACACCTTC
J: TRBJ1-2; size: -; V: TRBV13; D: -; CDR3: CASSLNPLRGEYGYTF; DNA: TGTGCCAGCAGCTTAAACCCTCTTAGAGGGGAGTATGGCTACACCTTC
J: TRBJ1-2; size: few; V: TRBV11-1; D: -; CDR3: CASSLSGYGYTF; DNA: TGTGCCAGCAGCTTAAGCGGCTATGGCTACACCTTC
J: TRBJ2-1; size: -; V: TRBV9; D: -; CDR3: CASSVDQGRSSYNEQFF; DNA: TGTGCCAGCAGCGTAGACCAGGGCCGTAGCTCCTACAATGAGCAGTTCTTC
J: TRBJ2-7; size: once; V: TRBV7-2; D: TRBD2; CDR3: CASSPPPGGGASEQYF; DNA: TGTGCCAGCAGCCCGCCCCCGGGCGGGGGGGCTAGCGAGCAGTACTTC
J: TRBJ2-1; size: -; V: TRBV11-2; D: -; CDR3: CASSFHNEQFF; DNA: TGTGCCAGCAGCTTCCACAATGAGCAGTTCTTC
J: TRBJ1-5; size: few; V: TRBV9; D: -; CDR3: CASSSGSNQPQHF; DNA: TGTGCCAGCAGCTCTGGTAGCAATCAGCCCCAGCATTTT
J: TRBJ1-2; size: once; V: TRBV6-5; D: -; CDR3: CASSQGHLNYGYTF; DNA: TGTGCCAGCAGTCAGGGACACCTTAACTATGGCTACACCTTC
J: TRBJ2-3; size: -; V: TRBV7-9; D: TRBD2; CDR3: CASSLAKSSGDTDTQYF; DNA: TGTGCCAGCAGCTTAGCGAAGTCTAGCGGGGACACAGATACGCAGTATTTT
J: TRBJ2-7; size: few; V: TRBV7-2; D: -; CDR3: CASSRTSYEQYF; DNA: TGTGCCAGCAGCCGGACATCCTACGAGCAGTACTTC
J: TRBJ1-4; size: -; V: TRBV7-9; D: TRBD1; CDR3: CASSPRTGDNEKLFF; DNA: TGTGCCAGCAGCCCCCGGACAGGGGATAATGAAAAACTGTTTTTT
J: TRBJ1-1; size: -; V: TRBV7-9; D: TRBD1; CDR3: CASSRQGRTEAFF; DNA: TGTGCCAGCAGCCGACAGGGAAGGACTGAAGCTTTCTTT
J: TRBJ2-1; size: few; V: TRBV7-2; D: TRBD2; CDR3: CASSLGSGGTNEQFF; DNA: TGTGCCAGCAGCTTAGGTAGCGGGGGGACCAATGAGCAGTTCTTC
J: TRBJ2-3; size: few; V: TRBV5-1; D: TRBD2; CDR3: CASSFGGSTDTQYF; DNA: TGCGCCAGCAGCTTCGGGGGGTCCACAGATACGCAGTATTTT
J: TRBJ2-3; size: few; V: TRBV7-9; D: -; CDR3: CASSLNGGRGTDTQYF; DNA: TGTGCCAGCAGCCTCAACGGGGGCAGGGGAACAGATACGCAGTATTTT
J: TRBJ2-7; size: few; V: TRBV19; D: -; CDR3: CASSWQANYEQYF; DNA: TGTGCCAGTAGCTGGCAGGCCAACTACGAGCAGTACTTC
J: TRBJ1-5; size: -; V: TRBV16; D: TRBD1; CDR3: CASSLVSGGIQPQHF; DNA: TGTGCCAGCAGCCTCGTTTCAGGGGGCATTCAGCCCCAGCATTTT
J: TRBJ2-1; size: -; V: TRBV25-1; D: -; CDR3: CASSDSDYNNEQFF; DNA: TGTGCCAGCAGTGATTCAGATTATAACAATGAGCAGTTCTTC
J: TRBJ1-2; size: -; V: TRBV2; D: -; CDR3: CASSAGAIDYTF; DNA: TGTGCCAGCAGTGCAGGGGCTATCGACTACACCTTC
J: TRBJ1-2; size: few; V: TRBV6-5; D: -; CDR3: CASSYSDHRSNYGYTF; DNA: TGTGCCAGCAGTTACTCGGATCACAGGTCGAACTATGGCTACACCTTC
J: TRBJ2-1; size: -; V: TRBV5-1; D: -; CDR3: CASSLALVHEQFF; DNA: TGCGCCAGCAGCTTGGCTCTTGTCCATGAGCAGTTCTTC
J: TRBJ1-5; size: few; V: TRBV7-9; D: -; CDR3: CASSLQGGRNQPQHF; DNA: TGTGCCAGCAGCTTACAGGGAGGTAGGAATCAGCCCCAGCATTTT
J: TRBJ2-6; size: -; V: TRBV9; D: -; CDR3: CASSSTYHSGANVLTF; DNA: TGTGCCAGCAGCTCGACGTATCACTCTGGGGCCAACGTCCTGACTTTC
J: TRBJ2-5; size: -; V: TRBV5-4; D: -; CDR3: CASSSPVNETQYF; DNA: TGTGCCAGCAGCTCACCCGTCAATGAGACCCAGTACTTC
J: TRBJ1-1; size: few; V: TRBV7-9; D: TRBD1; CDR3: CASSAPGQGITEAFF; DNA: TGTGCCAGCAGCGCACCGGGACAGGGAATAACTGAAGCTTTCTTT